The table lists the clone carrying this TCR beta chain with many counts. Antigen: not known. The germline gives CDR1 DFQATT, CDR2 SNEGSKA (reference sequence). V shed 5 bases and J 5 bases; nucleotides not matched to a gene: 9. This CDR3 is built from 14 residues. This record belongs to a study of read filtering for tumor transcriptome and immune sequencing. Whole-study context: Among patients, approximately 17 were male and some 15 female, aged about 40 to 90 (mean about 70).

General observations from the study: About 81.9% of IR-seq clonotypes had one read, totaling around 3.5% of reads; RNA-seq: around 77% and 45%.

Molecular barcoded adaptors covering alpha/delta and beta/gamma chains were used on 400 ng RNA. TCRdb reprocessed the reads with MiXCR, giving one entry per CDR3 protein. The repertoire holds some 15,000 distinct CDR3 sequences, with roughly 20% as singletons. The specimen was a population of CD138-negative cells sorted from bone marrow. This clonotype was obtained from a donor at least 40 years old with multiple myeloma. The V and J genes are TRBV20-1 and TRBJ1-1; TRBD1 aligns across 9 bases. The CDR3 DNA is TGCAGTGCTCTCGGGACAGGGTCTCGAACTGAAGCTTTCTTT. Amino acids: CSALGTGSRTEAFF.